The clone carrying this T cell receptor (beta chain) was counted between two and nine times. Antigen unknown. The V and J ends lost 1 base and 6 bases respectively, with 10 bases between them. The CDR3 runs 15 residues. The data belong to a study of T cells in Graves' hyperthyroidism and ophthalmopathy. Patients were excluded because of uncontrolled infection, other autoimmune disease, pregnancy or lactation. General observations from the study: Blood also contained most expanded thyroid clonotypes above 0.001.

The TCR beta CDR3 regions underwent amplification using RNA transcripts as the source. The study used the HTBI primer set for a first-round RT-PCR of the TCR CDR3. TCRdb processed the multiplex PCR reads anew with MiXCR; each CDR3 protein has one entry. The data show around 350,000 distinct CDR3 sequences, less than 20% seen once. V gene TRBV12-3 or TRBV12-4 combines with J gene TRBJ1-6; TRBD1 is a possible D gene (5 bases). The source is a woman aged 18-35 years with Graves' hyperthyroidism that later progressed to Graves' ophthalmopathy. Material: blood. CDR3 DNA: TGTGCCAGCAGTTTAGGTGGGGGGACTAATTCACCCCTCCACTTT. It encodes CASSLGGGTNSPLHF.